The source of this T cell receptor beta chain is a study of cytotoxic CD8 clonotypes in ibrutinib-treated CLL. General study points: Shared public clonotypes were rare, and on treatment they either got smaller or stayed the same.

Sequenced by immunoSEQ multiplex PCR; TCRdb stores in-frame clones only, minus some. There are roughly 130,000 clones in the sample; approximately 81% occur only once, and about 13% lies in the top ten. Comments on this clone: The antigen remains unidentified.

This CDR3 region has 13 residues. Germline V gene data show CDR1 as SGHTA and CDR2 as FQGTGA. The ends were cut back, 5 bases at V and 7 bases at J, with 12 bases in the middle. This chain links TRBV7-3 with TRBJ2-1, with D tentatively TRBD2 (6 bases). Sample: PBMCs, taken after 12 months of ibrutinib treatment. This TCR derives from a human donor with chronic lymphocytic leukemia. The CDR3 DNA reads TGTGCCAGCAGCCCCGGACGGGAGAATGAGCAGTTCTTC. This encodes CASSPGRENEQFF.